The 7 T cell receptor beta chains below all came from one sample that was sequenced in a study of blood T cell repertoires in COVID-19. Sequenced by immunoSEQ multiplex PCR; TCRdb stores in-frame clones only, minus some. The data show under 250,000 clones, approximately 91% seen once. Sequenced: peripheral blood. These receptors all come from a woman aged 40 to 50 with acute or convalescent COVID-19.

The chain is built from TRBV2 and TRBJ2-3; D perhaps matches TRBD2 (6 bases). Trimming removed 0 bases at V and 9 bases at J, with 13 bases between. CDR3 size: 14 residues. Germline-derived CDR1 and CDR2 are SNHLY and FYNNEI. The CDR3 DNA follows: TGTGCCAGCAGTGAAGCGTTGGCCGCGGGGACGCAGTATTTT. It codes for CASSEALAAGTQYF.

This clone showed up just once. The chain joins TRBV3-1 (or the pseudogene TRBV3-2) to TRBJ1-1; 7 nucleotides match TRBD1. V shed 4 bases and J 4 bases; nucleotides not matched to a gene: 6. The length of the CDR3 is 14 residues. The germline V gene has CDR1 LGHDT and CDR2 YNNKEL (reference sequence). The CDR3 is CASSPGAGGTEAFF. The CDR3 DNA is TGTGCCAGCAGCCCGGGGGCAGGGGGCACTGAAGCTTTCTTT.

The chain joins TRBV6-5 to TRBJ1-3; the D gene is possibly TRBD1 (5 bases). CDR3 length: 14 amino acids. The germline V gene has CDR1 MNHEY and CDR2 SVGAGI. The V and J ends lost 8 bases and 4 bases respectively, with 15 bases between them. CDR3 coding DNA: TGTGCCAGCTCCTCCGGGACTGCAGGAAACACCATATATTTT. Amino acids: CASSSGTAGNTIYF.

This clone showed up just once. The chain links TRBV19 to TRBJ1-2, with D hard to call. Germline CDR1 is LNHDA and CDR2 is SQIVND (reference sequence). The CDR3 sequence is 11 residues long. V was shortened by 1 base and J by 7 bases, with 4 bases between the two germline ends. In nucleotides, the CDR3 is TGTGCCAGTAGTATAGGCGTTGGCTACACCTTC. Translated: CASSIGVGYTF.

The chain uses TRBV7-3 and TRBJ2-7, with TRBD1 identical over 11 bases. The germline V gene encodes CDR1 SGHTA and CDR2 FQGTGA. The V and J ends lost 0 bases and 4 bases, in that order; junction bases with no gene match: 8. The length of the CDR3 is 17 residues. As DNA, the CDR3 is TGTGCCAGCAGCTTAACCAAGTGGGACAGGGGGTGGTACGAGCAGTACGTC. Amino acids: CASSLTKWDRGWYEQYV.

The chain carries TRBV10-3 and TRBJ2-3, with a tentative D call TRBD2 (6 bases). Trimming stripped 10 bases from V and 1 base from J, with 21 bases between. Germline loops: CDR1 ENHRY, CDR2 SYGVKD. The CDR3 runs 16 residues. The CDR3 region is CASVNSGGLRTDTQYF. CDR3 nucleotide sequence: TGTGCCAGCGTCAATTCTGGGGGGTTACGCACAGATACGCAGTATTTT.

The chain recombines TRBV30 with TRBJ1-1, with D possibly being TRBD1 (6 bases). Germline V CDR1 and CDR2: GTSNPN, SVGIG (reference sequence). Trimming pared 4 bases from V and 5 bases from J, leaving 14 bases between. The CDR3 contains 13 residues. This CDR3 is CAWTDRRWTEAFF. CDR3 coding DNA: TGTGCCTGGACTGACAGGAGATGGACTGAAGCTTTCTTT.